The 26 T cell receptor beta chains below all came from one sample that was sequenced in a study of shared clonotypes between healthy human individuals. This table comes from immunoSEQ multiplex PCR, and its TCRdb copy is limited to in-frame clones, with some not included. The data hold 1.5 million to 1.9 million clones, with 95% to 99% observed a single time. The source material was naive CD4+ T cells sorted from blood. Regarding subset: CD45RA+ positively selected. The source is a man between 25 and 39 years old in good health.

In DNA form, the CDR3 reads TGCGCCAGCAGCCAAGGGGGATTAATGAACACTGAAGCTTTCTTT. Translating gives CASSQGGLMNTEAFF. The rearrangement links TRBV4-3 to TRBJ1-1; D is unclear. Trimming shortened V by 1 base and J by 0 bases, and 9 bases separated the two germline ends. Germline CDR1 and CDR2: LGHNA and YSLEER. The CDR3 is made up of 15 amino acids.

CDR3 sequence: CASSPRTSGRKGETQYF. CDR3 in DNA: TGCGCCAGCAGCCCAAGGACTAGCGGTCGAAAAGGGGAGACCCAGTACTTC. The genes are TRBV5-1 and TRBJ2-5; 10 nucleotides line up with TRBD2. The CDR3 totals 17 residues. Per germline, CDR1 SGHRS and CDR2 YFSETQ. V trimming: 4 bases; J trimming: 5 bases; junction bases outside the gene matches: 14.

The DNA of the CDR3 is TGCGCCAGCAGCTTGGCTTCTCCAGTCACTGAAGCTTTCTTT. This translates into CASSLASPVTEAFF. J is TRBJ1-1 and V is TRBV5-1; the D is unclear. The CDR3 covers 14 residues. Deletions cut 0 bases from V and 4 bases from J, with 10 bases between. Per germline, CDR1 SGHRS and CDR2 YFSETQ.

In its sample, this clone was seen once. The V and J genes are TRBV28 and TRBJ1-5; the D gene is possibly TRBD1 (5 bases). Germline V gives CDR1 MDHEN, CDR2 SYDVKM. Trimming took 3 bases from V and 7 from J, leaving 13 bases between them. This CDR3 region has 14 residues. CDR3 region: CASSFGGAAQPQHF. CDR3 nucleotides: TGTGCCAGCAGTTTCGGTGGGGCGGCCCAGCCCCAGCATTTT.

CDR3 DNA: TGCGCCAGCCTCCTAGAAAAGCCAAATGAGCAGTTCTTC. The encoded protein is CASLLEKPNEQFF. The rearrangement joins TRBV10-2 to TRBJ2-1, with no clear D. The CDR3 extends over 13 amino acids. CDR1 and CDR2 (germline): WSHSY, SAAADI. Trimming stripped 8 bases from V and 7 bases from J, with 15 bases between.

Written as DNA, the CDR3 is TGTGCCAGCAGTGAACGGGCAGGGGACAATGAGCAGTTCTTC. The encoded protein is CASSERAGDNEQFF. This rearrangement joins TRBV6-1 to TRBJ2-1; D is perhaps TRBD1 (6 bases). CDR3 size: 14 residues. Germline V CDR1 and CDR2: MNHNS, SASEGT. Trimming stripped 2 bases from V and 5 bases from J, with 10 bases between.

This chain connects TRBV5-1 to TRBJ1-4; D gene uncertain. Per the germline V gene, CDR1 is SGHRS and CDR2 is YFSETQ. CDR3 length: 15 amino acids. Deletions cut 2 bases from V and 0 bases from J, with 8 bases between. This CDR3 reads CASSFSRATNEKLFF. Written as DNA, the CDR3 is TGCGCCAGCAGCTTCTCAAGGGCAACTAATGAAAAACTGTTTTTT.

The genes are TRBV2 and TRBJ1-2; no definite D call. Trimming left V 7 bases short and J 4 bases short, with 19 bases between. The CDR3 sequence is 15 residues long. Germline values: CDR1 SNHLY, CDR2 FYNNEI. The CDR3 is CASIRSDPAFYGYTF. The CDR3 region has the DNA TGTGCCAGCATTAGATCCGACCCTGCCTTCTATGGCTACACCTTC.

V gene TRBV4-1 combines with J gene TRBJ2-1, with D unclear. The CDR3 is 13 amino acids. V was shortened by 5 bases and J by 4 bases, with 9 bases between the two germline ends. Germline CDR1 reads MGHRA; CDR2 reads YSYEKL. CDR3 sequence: CASSTVVYNEQFF. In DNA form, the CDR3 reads TGCGCCAGCAGCACGGTCGTGTACAATGAGCAGTTCTTC.

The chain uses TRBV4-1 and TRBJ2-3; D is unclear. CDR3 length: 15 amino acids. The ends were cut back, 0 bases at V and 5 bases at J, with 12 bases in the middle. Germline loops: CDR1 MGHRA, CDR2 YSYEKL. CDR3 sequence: CASSQDPLRRDTQYF. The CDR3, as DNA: TGCGCCAGCAGCCAAGACCCCCTGAGAAGAGATACGCAGTATTTT.

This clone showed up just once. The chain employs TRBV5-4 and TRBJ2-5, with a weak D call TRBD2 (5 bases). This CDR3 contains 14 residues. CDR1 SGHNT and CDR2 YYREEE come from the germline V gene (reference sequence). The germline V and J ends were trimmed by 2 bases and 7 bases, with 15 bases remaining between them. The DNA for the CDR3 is TGTGCCAGCAGCTTACGGACGGCCCGGGGGACCCAGTACTTC. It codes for CASSLRTARGTQYF.

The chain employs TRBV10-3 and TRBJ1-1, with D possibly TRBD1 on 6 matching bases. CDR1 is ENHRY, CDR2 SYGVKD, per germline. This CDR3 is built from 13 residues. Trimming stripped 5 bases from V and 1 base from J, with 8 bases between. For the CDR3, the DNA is TGTGCCATCAGTAAGGGGGAGAACACTGAAGCTTTCTTT. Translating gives CAISKGENTEAFF.

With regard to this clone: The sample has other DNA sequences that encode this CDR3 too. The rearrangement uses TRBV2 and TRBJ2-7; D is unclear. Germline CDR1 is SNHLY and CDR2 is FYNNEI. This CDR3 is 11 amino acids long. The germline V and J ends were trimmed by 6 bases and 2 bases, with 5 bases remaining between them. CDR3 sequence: CASSPTYEQYF. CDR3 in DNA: TGTGCCAGCAGCCCGACCTACGAGCAGTACTTC.

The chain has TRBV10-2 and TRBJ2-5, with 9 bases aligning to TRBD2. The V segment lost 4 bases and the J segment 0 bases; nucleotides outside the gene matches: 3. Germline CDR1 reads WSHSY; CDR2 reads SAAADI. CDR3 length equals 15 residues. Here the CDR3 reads CASSGGRAHQETQYF. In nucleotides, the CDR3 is TGCGCCAGCAGTGGCGGGAGGGCCCACCAAGAGACCCAGTACTTC.

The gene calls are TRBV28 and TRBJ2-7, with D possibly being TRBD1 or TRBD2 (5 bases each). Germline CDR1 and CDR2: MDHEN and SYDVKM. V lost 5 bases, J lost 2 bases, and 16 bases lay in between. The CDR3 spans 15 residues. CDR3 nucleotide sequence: TGTGCCAGCAGTCGAGGAACGGGACGGACCTACGAGCAGTACTTC. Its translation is CASSRGTGRTYEQYF.

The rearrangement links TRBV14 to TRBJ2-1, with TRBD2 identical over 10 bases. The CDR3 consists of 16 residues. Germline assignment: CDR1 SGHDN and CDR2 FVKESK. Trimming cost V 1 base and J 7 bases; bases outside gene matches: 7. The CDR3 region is CASSQGQAGGGNEQFF. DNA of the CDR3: TGTGCCAGCAGCCAAGGACAAGCGGGAGGGGGAAATGAGCAGTTCTTC.

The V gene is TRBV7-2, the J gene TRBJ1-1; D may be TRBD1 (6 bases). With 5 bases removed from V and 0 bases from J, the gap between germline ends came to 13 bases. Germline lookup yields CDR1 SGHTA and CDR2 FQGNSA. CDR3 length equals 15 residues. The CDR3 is CASSQLQGMNTEAFF. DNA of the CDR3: TGTGCCAGCAGCCAACTACAGGGCATGAACACTGAAGCTTTCTTT.

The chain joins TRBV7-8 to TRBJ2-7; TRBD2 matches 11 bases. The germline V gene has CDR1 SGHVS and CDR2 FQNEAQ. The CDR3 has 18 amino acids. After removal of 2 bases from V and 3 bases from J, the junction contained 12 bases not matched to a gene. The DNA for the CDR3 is TGTGCCAGCAGCTTATGGGGACTAGCGGATACTGCCAACTACGAGCAGTACTTC. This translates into CASSLWGLADTANYEQYF.

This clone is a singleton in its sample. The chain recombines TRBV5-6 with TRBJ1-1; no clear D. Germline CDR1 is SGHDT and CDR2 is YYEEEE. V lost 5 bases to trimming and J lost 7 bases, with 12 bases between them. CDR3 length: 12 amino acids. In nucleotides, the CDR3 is TGTGCCAGCAGTTTGACCATCGGTGAAGCTTTCTTT. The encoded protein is CASSLTIGEAFF.

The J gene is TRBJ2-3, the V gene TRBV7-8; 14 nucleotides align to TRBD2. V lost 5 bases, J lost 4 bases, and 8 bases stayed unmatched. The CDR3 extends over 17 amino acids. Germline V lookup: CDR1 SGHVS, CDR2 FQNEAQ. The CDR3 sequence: CASSRGTSGRFADTQYF. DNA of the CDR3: TGTGCCAGCAGCCGCGGGACTAGCGGGAGATTCGCAGATACGCAGTATTTT.

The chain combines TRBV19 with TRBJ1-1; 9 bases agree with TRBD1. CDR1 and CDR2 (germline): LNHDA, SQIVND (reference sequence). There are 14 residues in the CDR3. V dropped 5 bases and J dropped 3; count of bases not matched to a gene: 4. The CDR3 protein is CASSGQGIHTEAFF. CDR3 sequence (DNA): TGTGCCAGTAGTGGACAGGGGATTCACACTGAAGCTTTCTTT.

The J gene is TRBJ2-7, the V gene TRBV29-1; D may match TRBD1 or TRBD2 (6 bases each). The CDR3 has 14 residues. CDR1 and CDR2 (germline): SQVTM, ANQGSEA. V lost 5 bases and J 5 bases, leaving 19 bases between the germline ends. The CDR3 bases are TGCAGCGTTAAGGCCGGGGGCCGGTTAGACGAGCAGTACTTC. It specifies CSVKAGGRLDEQYF.

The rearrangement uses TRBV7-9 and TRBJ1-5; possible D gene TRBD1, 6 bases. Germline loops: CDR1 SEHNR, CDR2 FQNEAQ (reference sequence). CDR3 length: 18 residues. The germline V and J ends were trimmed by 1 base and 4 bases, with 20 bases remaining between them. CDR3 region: CASSLGGRGTVGNQPQHF. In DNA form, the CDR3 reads TGTGCCAGCAGCTTAGGAGGGAGGGGGACGGTAGGGAATCAGCCCCAGCATTTT.

This chain's CDR3 is CASSPQGLGYSNQPQHF. Here the CDR3 DNA reads TGTGCCAGCAGTCCACAGGGCTTGGGATATAGCAATCAGCCCCAGCATTTT. J is TRBJ1-5 and V is TRBV28; TRBD1 is a possible D gene (6 bases). The CDR3 is 17 residues long. Trimming removed 5 bases at V and 0 bases at J, with 17 bases between. The germline V gene encodes CDR1 MDHEN and CDR2 SYDVKM.

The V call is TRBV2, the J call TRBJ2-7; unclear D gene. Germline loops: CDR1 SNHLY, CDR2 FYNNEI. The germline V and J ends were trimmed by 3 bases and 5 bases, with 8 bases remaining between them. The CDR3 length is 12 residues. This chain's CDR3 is CASSEDTHEQYF. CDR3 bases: TGTGCCAGCAGTGAGGATACCCACGAGCAGTACTTC. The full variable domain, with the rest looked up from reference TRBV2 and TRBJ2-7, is EPEVTQTPSHQVTQMGQEVILRCVPISNHLYFYWYRQILGQKVEFLVSFYNNEISEKSEIFDDQFSVERPDGSNFTLKIRSTKLEDSAMYFCASSEDTHEQYFGPGTRLTVT.

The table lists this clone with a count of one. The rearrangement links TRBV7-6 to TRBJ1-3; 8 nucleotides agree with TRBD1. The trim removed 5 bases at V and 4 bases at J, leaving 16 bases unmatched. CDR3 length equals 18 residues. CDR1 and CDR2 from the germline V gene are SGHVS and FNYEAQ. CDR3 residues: CASSPKTGQGILGNTIYF. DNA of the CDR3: TGTGCCAGCAGCCCGAAAACCGGACAGGGCATTTTAGGAAACACCATATATTTT.